This T cell receptor (beta chain) was sequenced in a study of blood T cells in healthy people across ages. Background on the study: About one barcoded TCR beta cDNA was captured per two T cells.

The CDR3 is made up of 15 amino acids. Per the germline V gene, CDR1 is DFQATT and CDR2 is SNEGSKA (reference sequence). PCR was performed a second time for about 6 to 12 cycles using a sample-barcoded 5' primer and a J-beta primer mix. Any given sample supplied a minimum of 2.5 million CDR3-containing paired-end reads. TCRdb itself ran the 5' RACE reads through MiXCR, one entry per CDR3 protein. The sample yields around 800,000 distinct CDR3 sequences, roughly 25% seen once. These data also formed part of another study, on T cells of mothers and their children. That study reports: Reads recorded for TCR beta CDR3 numbered over 8.5 million per mother and roughly 3 million per child.

The specimen was blood. The V gene is TRBV20-1, the J gene TRBJ2-5; D remains unclear. Gene TRBJ2-7 matches the end of the DNA better, so the J call may be wrong. The receptor was derived from a boy aged 5-17 years in good health. In DNA, the CDR3 is TGCAGTGCTAGAGATCAAATAGGGCAGGTCTACGAGCAGTACTTC. This sequence encodes CSARDQIGQVYEQYF.